The 10 T cell receptor beta chains given below trace back to one sample, sequenced in a study of shared clonotypes between healthy human individuals. The table came from immunoSEQ multiplex PCR; TCRdb's copy has only in-frame clones and leaves some out. This sample yields around 1,100,000 clones, of which approximately 80% are seen a single time; 0.89% belongs to the top ten. Sequenced sample: memory CD4+ T cells from PBMCs. Subset given: CD45RA-negative fraction. The source is a man aged 18 to 29 in good health. Some clones in this sample may be carry-over from other donors' samples.

This rearrangement joins TRBV7-9 to TRBJ1-2; D may be TRBD1 (6 bases). The V and J ends lost 1 base and 3 bases respectively, with 12 bases between them. The CDR3 runs to 15 residues. CDR1 is SEHNR and CDR2 is FQNEAQ in the germline V gene (reference sequence). DNA of the CDR3: TGTGCCAGCAGCTTAGTCGAACAGGGAGACTATGGCTACACCTTC. This gives the protein CASSLVEQGDYGYTF.

V is TRBV7-2 and J is TRBJ2-3; D gene uncertain. Deletions cut 1 base from V and 4 bases from J, with 9 bases between. The CDR3 covers 14 residues. CDR1 is SGHTA, CDR2 FQGNSA, per germline. This chain's CDR3 is CASSLGAASDTQYF. CDR3 DNA sequence: TGTGCCAGCAGCTTAGGGGCCGCCTCAGATACGCAGTATTTT.

This clone was observed at least ten times. V and J are TRBV27 and TRBJ1-5; 7 nucleotides line up with TRBD1. Germline CDR1 MNHEY, CDR2 SMNVEV (reference sequence). With V trimmed by 6 bases and J by 2 bases, 7 bases remained unmatched. The CDR3 has 15 residues. The chain's CDR3 is CASRRGQVGNQPQHF. The CDR3 DNA follows: TGTGCCAGCAGAAGAGGACAGGTGGGCAATCAGCCCCAGCATTTT.

This clone was picked up a small number of times. The chain joins TRBV5-1 to TRBJ1-2, with unresolved D. The CDR3 sequence is 12 residues long. The V gene's germline CDR1 is SGHRS and CDR2 YFSETQ. The V gene lost 5 bases and the J gene lost 4 bases, with 9 bases spanning the gap. The CDR3 here is CASRDGFYGYTF. The CDR3 bases are TGCGCCAGCAGAGACGGTTTCTATGGCTACACCTTC.

V usage is TRBV5-1 and J usage is TRBJ2-5; TRBD2 matches 7 bases. The V gene's germline CDR1 is SGHRS and CDR2 YFSETQ. V lost 2 bases to trimming and J lost 5 bases; unmatched junction nucleotides: 6. The CDR3 is 14 residues long. CDR3 loop: CASSLSGIRETQYF. The CDR3 DNA is TGCGCCAGCAGCTTAAGCGGGATCAGGGAGACCCAGTACTTC.

The rearrangement uses TRBV14 and TRBJ2-1; D is ambiguous. V lost 0 bases and J 8 bases, leaving 20 bases between the germline ends. Looked up from germline, CDR1 is SGHDN and CDR2 is FVKESK. The CDR3 runs to 17 residues. The CDR3 bases are TGTGCCAGCAGCCAAGATCCGGTGGACCTCCCCCCCGATGAGCAGTTCTTC. It specifies CASSQDPVDLPPDEQFF.

The rearrangement uses TRBV27 and TRBJ1-5, with TRBD1 as a possible D gene (5 bases). The germline V and J ends were trimmed by 5 bases and 6 bases, with 17 bases remaining between them. CDR1 MNHEY and CDR2 SMNVEV come from the germline V gene (reference sequence). The CDR3 loop spans 15 amino acids. In nucleotides, the CDR3 is TGTGCCAGCAGTCCCTCCGGGACGAATTTTCAGCCCCAGCATTTT. Translation: CASSPSGTNFQPQHF.

The J gene is TRBJ2-7, the V gene TRBV6-1, with 7 bases matching TRBD1. Trimming removed 8 bases from V and 6 bases from J; junction bases left unmatched: 16. Per germline, CDR1 MNHNS and CDR2 SASEGT. This CDR3 contains 15 residues. The CDR3 coding sequence is TGTGCCAGCCCCGCAGGGAAGGGGTGGACAGGCGAGCAGTACTTC. Encoded protein: CASPAGKGWTGEQYF.

The CDR3, as DNA: TGTGCCAGCTCACCTTTCAGGGGGATGGGCAATGAGCAGTTCTTC. It is translated as CASSPFRGMGNEQFF. The chain joins TRBV18 to TRBJ2-1; TRBD1 agrees at 7 bases. Germline CDR1 KGHSH, CDR2 LQKENI. The CDR3 extends over 15 amino acids. V gave up 3 bases and J gave up 6 bases; unmatched junction bases: 8.

As for this clone: The sample carries other DNA sequences with the same CDR3. V usage is TRBV2 and J usage is TRBJ2-7; 8 nucleotides agree with TRBD2. Unmatched junction bases numbered 1, after V lost 6 bases and J lost 3 bases. This CDR3 contains 12 residues. CDR1 SNHLY and CDR2 FYNNEI come from the germline V gene. The CDR3 sequence is CASRGLGYEQYF. The CDR3 nucleotides read TGTGCCAGCAGGGGACTAGGCTACGAGCAGTACTTC.